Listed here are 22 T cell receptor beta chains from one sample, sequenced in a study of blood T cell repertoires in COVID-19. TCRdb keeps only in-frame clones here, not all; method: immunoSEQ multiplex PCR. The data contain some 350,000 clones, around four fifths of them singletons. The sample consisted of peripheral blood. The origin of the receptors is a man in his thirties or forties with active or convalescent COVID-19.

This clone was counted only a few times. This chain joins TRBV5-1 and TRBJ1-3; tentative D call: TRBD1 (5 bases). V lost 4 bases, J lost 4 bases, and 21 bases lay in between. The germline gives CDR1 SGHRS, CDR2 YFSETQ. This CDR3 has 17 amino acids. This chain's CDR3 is CASSPGRDSFSGNTIYF. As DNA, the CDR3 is TGCGCCAGCAGCCCGGGCAGGGACTCCTTCTCGGGAAACACCATATATTTT. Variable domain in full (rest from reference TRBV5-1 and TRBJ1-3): KAGVTQTPRYLIKTRGQQVTLSCSPISGHRSVSWYQQTPGQGLQFLFEYFSETQRNKGNFPGRFSGRQFSNSRSEMNVSTLELGDSALYLCASSPGRDSFSGNTIYFGEGSWLTVV.

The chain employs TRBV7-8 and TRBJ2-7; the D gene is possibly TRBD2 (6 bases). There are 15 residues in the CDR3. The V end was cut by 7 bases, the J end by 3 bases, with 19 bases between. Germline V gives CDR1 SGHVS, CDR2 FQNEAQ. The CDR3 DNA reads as TGTGCCAGCACCGACCCCCGGGGGTCGGTCTACGAGCAGTACTTC. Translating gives CASTDPRGSVYEQYF.

This chain's CDR3 is CASRAFTDTQYF. DNA for the CDR3: TGTGCCAGCAGGGCCTTCACAGATACGCAGTATTTT. V gene TRBV6-6 combines with J gene TRBJ2-3; D unresolved. The CDR3 length is 12 residues. In germline, CDR1 is MNHNY, CDR2 SVGAGI (reference sequence). Trimming shortened V by 6 bases and J by 2 bases, and 6 bases separated the two germline ends.

CDR3 sequence reads: CAWSTGGVTEAFF. For the CDR3, the DNA is TGTGCCTGGAGTACCGGGGGGGTTACTGAAGCTTTCTTT. The gene calls are TRBV30 and TRBJ1-1; a possible D gene is TRBD1 (5 bases). V dropped 2 bases and J dropped 5 bases, with 12 bases sitting between them. The length of the CDR3 is 13 residues. Germline V gene data show CDR1 as GTSNPN and CDR2 as SVGIG (reference sequence).

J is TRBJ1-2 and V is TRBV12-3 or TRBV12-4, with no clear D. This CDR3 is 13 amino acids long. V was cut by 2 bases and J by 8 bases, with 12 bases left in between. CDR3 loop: CASSLFAGEGYTF. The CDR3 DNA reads TGTGCCAGCAGTTTATTTGCCGGGGAGGGCTACACCTTC.

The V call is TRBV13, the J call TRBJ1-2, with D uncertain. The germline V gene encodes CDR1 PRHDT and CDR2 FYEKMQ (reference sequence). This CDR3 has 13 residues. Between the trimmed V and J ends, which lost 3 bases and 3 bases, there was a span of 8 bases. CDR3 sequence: CASSFGRDYGYTF. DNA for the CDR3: TGTGCCAGCAGCTTTGGGAGAGACTATGGCTACACCTTC.

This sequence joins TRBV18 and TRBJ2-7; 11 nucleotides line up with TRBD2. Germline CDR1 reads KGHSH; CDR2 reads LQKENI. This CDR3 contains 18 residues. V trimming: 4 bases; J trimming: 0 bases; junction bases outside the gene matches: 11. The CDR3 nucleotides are TGTGCCAGCTCACAAACCACCAGACTAGCGGGGAGCTCCTACGAGCAGTACTTC. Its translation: CASSQTTRLAGSSYEQYF.

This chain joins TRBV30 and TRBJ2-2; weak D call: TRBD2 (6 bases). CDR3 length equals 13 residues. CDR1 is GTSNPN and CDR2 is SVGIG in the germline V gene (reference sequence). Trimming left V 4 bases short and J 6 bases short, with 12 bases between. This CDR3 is CAWNLALSGELFF. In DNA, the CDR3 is TGTGCCTGGAATCTAGCGCTCTCCGGGGAGCTGTTTTTT.

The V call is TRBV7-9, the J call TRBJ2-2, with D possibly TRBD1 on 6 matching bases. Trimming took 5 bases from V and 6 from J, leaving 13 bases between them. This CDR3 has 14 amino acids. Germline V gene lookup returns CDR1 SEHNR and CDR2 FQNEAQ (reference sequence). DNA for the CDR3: TGTGCCAGCAGCCCAACAGGGAAATCCGGGGAGCTGTTTTTT. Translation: CASSPTGKSGELFF.

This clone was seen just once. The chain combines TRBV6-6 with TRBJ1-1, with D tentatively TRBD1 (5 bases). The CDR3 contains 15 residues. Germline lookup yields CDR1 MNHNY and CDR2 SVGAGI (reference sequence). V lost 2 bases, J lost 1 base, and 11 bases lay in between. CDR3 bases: TGTGCCAGCAGTTACCCCTCAGGGCAGAACACTGAAGCTTTCTTT. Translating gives CASSYPSGQNTEAFF.

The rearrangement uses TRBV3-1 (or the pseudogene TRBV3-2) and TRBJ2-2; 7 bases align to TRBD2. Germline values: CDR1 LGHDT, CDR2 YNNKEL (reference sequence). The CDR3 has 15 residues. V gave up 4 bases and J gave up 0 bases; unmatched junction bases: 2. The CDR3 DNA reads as TGTGCCAGCAGCCTAGCGGGTACGAACACCGGGGAGCTGTTTTTT. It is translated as CASSLAGTNTGELFF.

DNA for the CDR3: TGTGCCAGCAGACAGGGGGCGATCACCGGGGAGCTGTTTTTT. Its translation: CASRQGAITGELFF. This chain uses TRBV2 with TRBJ2-2; 9 bases match TRBD1. With 6 bases clipped from V and 4 bases from J, the junction kept 3 bases outside the gene matches. The germline V gene encodes CDR1 SNHLY and CDR2 FYNNEI. The CDR3 has 14 amino acids.

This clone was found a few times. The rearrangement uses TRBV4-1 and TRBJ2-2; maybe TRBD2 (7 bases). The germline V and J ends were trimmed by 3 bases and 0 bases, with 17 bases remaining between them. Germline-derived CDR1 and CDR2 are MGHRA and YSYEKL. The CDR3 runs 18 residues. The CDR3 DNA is TGCGCCAGCAGCCACCGAGGGGGGAGGGGCGCGAACACCGGGGAGCTGTTTTTT. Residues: CASSHRGGRGANTGELFF.

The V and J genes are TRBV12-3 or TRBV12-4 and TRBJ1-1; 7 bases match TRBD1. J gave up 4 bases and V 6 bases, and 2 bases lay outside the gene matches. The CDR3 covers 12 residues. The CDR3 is CASRRQGTEAFF. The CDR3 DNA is TGTGCCAGCAGACGACAGGGCACTGAAGCTTTCTTT.

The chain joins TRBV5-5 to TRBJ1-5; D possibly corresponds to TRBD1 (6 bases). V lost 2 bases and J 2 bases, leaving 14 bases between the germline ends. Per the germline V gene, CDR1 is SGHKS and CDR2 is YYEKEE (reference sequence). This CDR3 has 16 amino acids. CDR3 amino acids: CASSLTQGLGNQPQHF. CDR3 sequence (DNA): TGTGCCAGCAGCTTAACACAGGGATTGGGCAATCAGCCCCAGCATTTT. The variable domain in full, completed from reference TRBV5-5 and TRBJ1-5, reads DAGVTQSPTHLIKTRGQQVTLRCSPISGHKSVSWYQQVLGQGPQFIFQYYEKEERGRGNFPDRFSARQFPNYSSELNVNALLLGDSALYLCASSLTQGLGNQPQHFGDGTRLSIL.

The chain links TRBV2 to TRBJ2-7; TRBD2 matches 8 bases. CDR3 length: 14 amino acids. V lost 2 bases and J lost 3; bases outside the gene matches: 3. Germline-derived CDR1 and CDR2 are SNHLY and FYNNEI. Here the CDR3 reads CASSEHGGGYEQYF. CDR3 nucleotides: TGTGCCAGCAGTGAACACGGGGGGGGCTACGAGCAGTACTTC.

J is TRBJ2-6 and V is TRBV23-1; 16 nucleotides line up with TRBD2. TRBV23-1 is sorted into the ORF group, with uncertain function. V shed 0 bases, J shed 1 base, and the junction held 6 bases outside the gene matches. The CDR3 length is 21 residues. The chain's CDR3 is CASSQSGLAGGPNSGANVLTF. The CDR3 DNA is TGCGCCAGCAGTCAATCGGGACTAGCGGGAGGGCCTAATTCTGGGGCCAACGTCCTGACTTTC.

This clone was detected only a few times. CDR3 sequence: CASGGQGHYGYTF. The DNA of the CDR3 is TGTGCCAGCGGGGGACAGGGCCACTATGGCTACACCTTC. The V call is TRBV6-5, the J call TRBJ1-2; 9 nucleotides match TRBD1. The CDR3 totals 13 residues. In germline, CDR1 is MNHEY, CDR2 SVGAGI. The V segment lost 8 bases and the J segment 3 bases; nucleotides outside the gene matches: 4.

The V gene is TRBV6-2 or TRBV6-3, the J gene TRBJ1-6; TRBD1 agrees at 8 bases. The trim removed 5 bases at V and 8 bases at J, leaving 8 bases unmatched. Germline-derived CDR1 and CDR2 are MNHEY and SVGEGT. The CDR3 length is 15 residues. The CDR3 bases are TGTGCCAGCAGTCAACAGGGGGAGGTGGATTCACCCCTCCACTTT. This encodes CASSQQGEVDSPLHF.

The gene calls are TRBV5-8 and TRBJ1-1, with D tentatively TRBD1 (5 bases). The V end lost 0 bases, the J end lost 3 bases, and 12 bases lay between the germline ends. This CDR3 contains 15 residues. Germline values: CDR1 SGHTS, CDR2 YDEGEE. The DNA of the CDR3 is TGTGCCAGCAGCTTGGGAACAGGCTACGACACTGAAGCTTTCTTT. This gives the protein CASSLGTGYDTEAFF.

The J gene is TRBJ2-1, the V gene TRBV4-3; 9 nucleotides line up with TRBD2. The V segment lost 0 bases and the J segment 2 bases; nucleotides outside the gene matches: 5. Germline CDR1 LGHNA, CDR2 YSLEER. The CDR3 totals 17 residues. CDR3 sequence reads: CASSQDYSGGTYNEQFF. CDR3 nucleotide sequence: TGCGCCAGCAGCCAAGATTACAGCGGGGGGACCTACAATGAGCAGTTCTTC.

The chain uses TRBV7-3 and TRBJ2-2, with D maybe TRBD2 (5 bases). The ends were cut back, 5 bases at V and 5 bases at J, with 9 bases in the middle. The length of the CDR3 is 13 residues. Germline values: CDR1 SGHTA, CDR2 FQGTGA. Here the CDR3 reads CASSPLATGELFF. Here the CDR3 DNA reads TGTGCCAGCAGCCCTCTAGCAACCGGGGAGCTGTTTTTT.